The rows below give T cell receptor beta chains drawn from one sample of a study of cytomegalovirus exposure and HLA in healthy donors. The table came from immunoSEQ multiplex PCR; TCRdb's copy has only in-frame clones and leaves some out. The sample contains some 50,000 clones, approximately 70% of which appear only once. The specimen sequenced was PBMCs. The receptors come from a woman aged 45-59 years in good health and CMV-seropositive. Each CDR3 is given with its conserved first and last residue. D genes are given only for firm matches.

d_call	v_call	cdr3_aa
NA	TRBV7-9	CASSLSGSGTQYF
TRBD1	TRBV5-1	CASSGGRNEKLFF
TRBD2	TRBV9	CASSVGLALGKDTQYF
TRBD1	TRBV5-4	CASSLGQGAQGYTF
NA	TRBV4-3	CASSQESSGYGYTF
TRBD2	TRBV28	CASRLAGVGEQFF
NA	TRBV5-1	CASSLALRENTEAFF
NA	TRBV7-9	CASRAGGEDTEAFF
NA	TRBV5-4	CASSLDMDQPQHF
NA	TRBV18	CASSPGSLGGETQYF
NA	TRBV11-2	CASSLKVAADTQYF
NA	TRBV15	CATSNPFGTTYGYTF
NA	TRBV7-9	CASSLGQGFSHGYTF
NA	TRBV9	CASSRGGTGNQPQHF
TRBD2	TRBV7-8	CASSFPRGGPNTGELFF
NA	TRBV15	CATSRDRATGELFF
NA	TRBV7-9	CASSLARGYGYTF
TRBD1	TRBV7-9	CASSFTGAGANVLTF
NA	TRBV7-9	CASSLGGFSGELFF
NA	TRBV5-8	CASTTERRETQYF
NA	TRBV5-6	CASSSTLSYEQYF
TRBD2	TRBV18	CASSRAASGGVNTGELFF
TRBD2	TRBV11-2	CASRRLAGVEQYF
NA	TRBV5-1	CASSLGLSSTDTQYF
NA	TRBV27	CASSLLRGYDTDTQYF
NA	TRBV10-3	CAISVGFAYEQYF
NA	TRBV28	CASSLFGRARTEAFF
NA	TRBV29-1	CSVEKGGNTEAFF
TRBD2	TRBV27	CASSLYGGAYEQYF
TRBD2	TRBV13	CASSLSRTSGNSYYEQYF
TRBD1	TRBV19	CASSGTGVPEQYF
TRBD2	TRBV30	CAWDLAGGPNEQFF
NA	TRBV15	CATSRDSLRNHNEQFF
TRBD1	TRBV27	CASSGYRGGVTSNQPQHF
TRBD2	TRBV2	CASRLLAGKGYNEQFF